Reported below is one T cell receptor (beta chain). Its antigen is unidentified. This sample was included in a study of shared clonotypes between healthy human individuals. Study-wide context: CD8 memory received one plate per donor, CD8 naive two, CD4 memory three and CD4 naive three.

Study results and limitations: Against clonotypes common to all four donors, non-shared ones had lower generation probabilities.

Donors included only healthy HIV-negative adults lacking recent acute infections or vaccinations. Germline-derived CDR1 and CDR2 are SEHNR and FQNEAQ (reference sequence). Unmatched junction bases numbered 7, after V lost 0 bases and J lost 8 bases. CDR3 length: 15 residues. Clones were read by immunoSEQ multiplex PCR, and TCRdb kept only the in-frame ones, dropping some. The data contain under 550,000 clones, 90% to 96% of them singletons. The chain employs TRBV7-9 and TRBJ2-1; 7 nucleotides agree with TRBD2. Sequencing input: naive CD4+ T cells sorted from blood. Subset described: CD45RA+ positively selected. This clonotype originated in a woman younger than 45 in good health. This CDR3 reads CASSLAGGLGDEQFF. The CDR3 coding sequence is TGTGCCAGCAGCTTAGCGGGAGGGCTAGGGGATGAGCAGTTCTTC.